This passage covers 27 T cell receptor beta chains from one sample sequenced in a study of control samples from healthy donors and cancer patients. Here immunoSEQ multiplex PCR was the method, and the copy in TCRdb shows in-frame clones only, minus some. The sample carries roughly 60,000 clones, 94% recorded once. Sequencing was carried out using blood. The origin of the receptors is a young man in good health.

The DNA of the CDR3 is TGTGCCAGTAGTATAGGGAGAAGGGATCAGCCCCAGCATTTT. Amino acids: CASSIGRRDQPQHF. The rearrangement joins TRBV19 to TRBJ1-5; D is uncertain. Germline CDR1 and CDR2: LNHDA and SQIVND (reference sequence). V was cut by 1 base and J by 5 bases, with 9 bases left in between. The CDR3 runs to 14 residues.

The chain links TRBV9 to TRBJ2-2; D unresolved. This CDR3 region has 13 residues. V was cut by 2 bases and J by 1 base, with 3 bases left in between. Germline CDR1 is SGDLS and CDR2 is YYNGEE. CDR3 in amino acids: CASSVQNTGELFF. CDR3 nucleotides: TGTGCCAGCAGCGTCCAGAACACCGGGGAGCTGTTTTTT.

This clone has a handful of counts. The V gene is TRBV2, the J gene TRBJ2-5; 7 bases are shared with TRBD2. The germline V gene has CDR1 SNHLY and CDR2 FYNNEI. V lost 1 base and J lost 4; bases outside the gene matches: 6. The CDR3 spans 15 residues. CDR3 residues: CASSEEGGQIETQYF. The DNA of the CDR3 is TGTGCCAGCAGTGAAGAGGGAGGGCAGATAGAGACCCAGTACTTC.

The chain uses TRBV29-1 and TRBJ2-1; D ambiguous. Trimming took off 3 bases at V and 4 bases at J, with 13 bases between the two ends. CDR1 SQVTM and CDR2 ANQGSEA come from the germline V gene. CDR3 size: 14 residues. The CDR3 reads CSVDAQSWYNEQFF. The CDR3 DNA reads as TGCAGCGTTGATGCCCAGAGCTGGTACAATGAGCAGTTCTTC.

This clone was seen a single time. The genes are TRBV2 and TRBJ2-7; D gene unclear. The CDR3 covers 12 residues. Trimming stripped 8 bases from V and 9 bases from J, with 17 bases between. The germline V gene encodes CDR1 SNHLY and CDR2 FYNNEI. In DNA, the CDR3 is TGTGCCAGCCGCGACACTTGGTTTGGGCAGTACTTC. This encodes CASRDTWFGQYF.

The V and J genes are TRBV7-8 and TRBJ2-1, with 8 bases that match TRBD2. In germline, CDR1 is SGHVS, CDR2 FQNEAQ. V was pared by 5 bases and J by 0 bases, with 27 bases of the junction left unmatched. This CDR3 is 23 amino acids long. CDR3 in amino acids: CASSPPPWVRRWTSHRSYNEQFF. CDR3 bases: TGTGCCAGCAGCCCACCTCCCTGGGTCCGACGGTGGACTAGCCACCGCTCCTACAATGAGCAGTTCTTC.

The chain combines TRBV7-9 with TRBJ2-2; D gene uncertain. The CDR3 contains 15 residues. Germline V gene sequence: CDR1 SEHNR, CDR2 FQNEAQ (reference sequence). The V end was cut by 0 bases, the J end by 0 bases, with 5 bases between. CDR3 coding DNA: TGTGCCAGCAGCTTAGCGCGATCGAACACCGGGGAGCTGTTTTTT. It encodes CASSLARSNTGELFF.

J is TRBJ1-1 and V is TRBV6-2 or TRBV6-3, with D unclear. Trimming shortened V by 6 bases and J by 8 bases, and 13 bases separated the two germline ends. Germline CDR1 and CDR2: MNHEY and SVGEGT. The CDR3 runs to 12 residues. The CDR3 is CASSLATTEAFF. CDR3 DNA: TGTGCCAGCAGCCTCGCTACTACCGAAGCTTTCTTT.

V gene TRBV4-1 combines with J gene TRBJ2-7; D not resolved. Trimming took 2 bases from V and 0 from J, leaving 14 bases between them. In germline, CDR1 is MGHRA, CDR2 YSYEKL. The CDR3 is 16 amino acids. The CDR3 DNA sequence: TGCGCCAGCAGCCAACTGCCCTCGACGAGCTCCTACGAGCAGTACTTC. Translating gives CASSQLPSTSSYEQYF.

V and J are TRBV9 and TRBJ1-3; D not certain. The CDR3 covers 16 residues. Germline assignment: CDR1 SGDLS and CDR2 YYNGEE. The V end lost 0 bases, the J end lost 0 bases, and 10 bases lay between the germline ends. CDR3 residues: CASSVGTGSSGNTIYF. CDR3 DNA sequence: TGTGCCAGCAGCGTAGGGACGGGATCCTCTGGAAACACCATATATTTT.

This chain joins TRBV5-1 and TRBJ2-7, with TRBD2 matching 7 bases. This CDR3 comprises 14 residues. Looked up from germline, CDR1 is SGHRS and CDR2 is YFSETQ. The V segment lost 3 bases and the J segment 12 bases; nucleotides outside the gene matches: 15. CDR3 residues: CASSSGLAGEGAYF. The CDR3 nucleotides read TGCGCCAGCAGCTCAGGACTGGCGGGGGAAGGAGCGTACTTC.

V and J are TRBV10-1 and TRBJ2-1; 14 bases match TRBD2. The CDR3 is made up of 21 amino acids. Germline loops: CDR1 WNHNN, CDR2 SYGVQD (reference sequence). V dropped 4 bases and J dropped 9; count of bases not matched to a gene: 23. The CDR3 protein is CASSGSLGDPGLAGGGGEQFF. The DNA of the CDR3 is TGCGCCAGCAGTGGGTCCCTGGGGGACCCAGGACTAGCGGGAGGAGGTGGTGAGCAGTTCTTC.

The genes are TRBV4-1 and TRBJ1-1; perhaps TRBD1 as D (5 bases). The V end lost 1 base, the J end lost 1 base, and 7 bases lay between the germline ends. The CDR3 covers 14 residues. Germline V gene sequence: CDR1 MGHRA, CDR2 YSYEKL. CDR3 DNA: TGCGCCAGCAGCCAAGTCGGGGCGAACACTGAAGCTTTCTTT. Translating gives CASSQVGANTEAFF.

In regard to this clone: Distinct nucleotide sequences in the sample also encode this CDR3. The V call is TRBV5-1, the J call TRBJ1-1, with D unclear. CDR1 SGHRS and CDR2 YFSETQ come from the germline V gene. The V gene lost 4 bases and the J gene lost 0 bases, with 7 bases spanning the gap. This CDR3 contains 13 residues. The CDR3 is CASSLGLNTEAFF. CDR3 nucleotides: TGCGCCAGCAGCCTTGGATTGAACACTGAAGCTTTCTTT.

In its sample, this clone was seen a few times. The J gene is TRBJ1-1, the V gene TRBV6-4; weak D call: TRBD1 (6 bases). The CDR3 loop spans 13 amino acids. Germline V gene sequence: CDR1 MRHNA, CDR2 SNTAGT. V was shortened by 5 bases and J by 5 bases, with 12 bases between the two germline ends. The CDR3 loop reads CASSQQGGTEAFF. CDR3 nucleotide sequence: TGTGCCAGCAGTCAACAGGGAGGGACTGAAGCTTTCTTT.

For the CDR3, the DNA is TGCAGCGTTGAGCGGGCCGAAGATTATGGCTACACCTTC. Its translation: CSVERAEDYGYTF. V usage is TRBV29-1 and J usage is TRBJ1-2, with D uncertain. CDR3 length equals 13 residues. Trimming pared 3 bases from V and 5 bases from J, leaving 13 bases between. The germline gives CDR1 SQVTM, CDR2 ANQGSEA.

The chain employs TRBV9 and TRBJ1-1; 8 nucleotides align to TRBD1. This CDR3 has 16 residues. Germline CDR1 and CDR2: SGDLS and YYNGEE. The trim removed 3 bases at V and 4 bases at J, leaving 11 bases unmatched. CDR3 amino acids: CASSGPRRQGPTEAFF. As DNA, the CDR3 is TGTGCCAGCAGCGGCCCCAGAAGACAGGGGCCCACTGAAGCTTTCTTT.

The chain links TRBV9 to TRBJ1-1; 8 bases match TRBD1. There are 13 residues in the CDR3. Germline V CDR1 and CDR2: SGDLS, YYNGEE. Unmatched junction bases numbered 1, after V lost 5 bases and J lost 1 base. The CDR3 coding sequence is TGTGCCAGCAGTGGACAGGGGAACACTGAAGCTTTCTTT. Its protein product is CASSGQGNTEAFF.

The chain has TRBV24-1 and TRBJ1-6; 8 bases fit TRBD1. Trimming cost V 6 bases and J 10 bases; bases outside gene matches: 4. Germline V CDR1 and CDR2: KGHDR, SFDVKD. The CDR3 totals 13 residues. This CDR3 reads CATSPDRDSPLHF. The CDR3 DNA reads TGTGCCACCAGTCCGGACAGGGACTCACCCCTCCACTTT.

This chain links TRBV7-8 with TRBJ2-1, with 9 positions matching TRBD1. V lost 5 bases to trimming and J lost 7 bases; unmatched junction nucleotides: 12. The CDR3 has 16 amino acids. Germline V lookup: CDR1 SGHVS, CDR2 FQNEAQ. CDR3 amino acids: CASSRETGGGRNEQFF. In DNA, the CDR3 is TGTGCCAGCAGCCGAGAGACAGGGGGAGGCCGGAATGAGCAGTTCTTC. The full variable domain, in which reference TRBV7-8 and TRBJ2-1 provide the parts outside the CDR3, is GAGVSQSPRYKVAKRGQDVALRCDPISGHVSLFWYQQALGQGPEFLTYFQNEAQLDKSGLPSDRFFAERPEGSVSTLKIQRTQQEDSAVYLCASSRETGGGRNEQFFGPGTRLTVL.

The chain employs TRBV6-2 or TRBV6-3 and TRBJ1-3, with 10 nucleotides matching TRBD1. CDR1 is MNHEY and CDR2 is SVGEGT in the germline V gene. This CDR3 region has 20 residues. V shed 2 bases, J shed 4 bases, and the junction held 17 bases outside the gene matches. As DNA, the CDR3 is TGTGCCAGCAGTTACCGTCTAAGGCCGCGGGACAGGGGACTCGGAAACACCATATATTTT. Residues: CASSYRLRPRDRGLGNTIYF.

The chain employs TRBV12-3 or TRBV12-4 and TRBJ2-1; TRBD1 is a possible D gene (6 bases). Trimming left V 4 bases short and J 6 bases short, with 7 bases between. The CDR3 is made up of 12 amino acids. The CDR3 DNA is TGTGCCAGCAGTTACAGGGTCAATGAGCAGTTCTTC. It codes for CASSYRVNEQFF.

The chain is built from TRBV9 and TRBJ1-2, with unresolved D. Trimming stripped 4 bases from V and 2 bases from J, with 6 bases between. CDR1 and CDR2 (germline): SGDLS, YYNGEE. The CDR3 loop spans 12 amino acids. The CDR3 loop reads CASSKENYGYTF. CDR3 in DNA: TGTGCCAGCAGCAAGGAGAACTATGGCTACACCTTC.

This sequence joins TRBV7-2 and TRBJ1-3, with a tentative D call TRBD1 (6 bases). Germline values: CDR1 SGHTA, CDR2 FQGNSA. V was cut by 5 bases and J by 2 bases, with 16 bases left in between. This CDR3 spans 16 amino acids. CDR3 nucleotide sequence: TGTGCCAGCAGCCTGAGAGCAGGGGATCCTGGAAACACCATATATTTT. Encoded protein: CASSLRAGDPGNTIYF. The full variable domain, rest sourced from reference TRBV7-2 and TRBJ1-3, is GAGVSQSPSNKVTEKGKDVELRCDPISGHTALYWYRQSLGQGLEFLIYFQGNSAPDKSGLPSDRFSAERTGGSVSTLTIQRTQQEDSAVYLCASSLRAGDPGNTIYFGEGSWLTVV.

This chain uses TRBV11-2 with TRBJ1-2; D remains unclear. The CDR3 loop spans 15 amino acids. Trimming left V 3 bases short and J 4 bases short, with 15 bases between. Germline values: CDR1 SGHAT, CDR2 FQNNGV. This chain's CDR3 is CASSFQEATAYGYTF. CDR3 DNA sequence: TGTGCCAGCAGCTTTCAAGAGGCAACTGCCTATGGCTACACCTTC.

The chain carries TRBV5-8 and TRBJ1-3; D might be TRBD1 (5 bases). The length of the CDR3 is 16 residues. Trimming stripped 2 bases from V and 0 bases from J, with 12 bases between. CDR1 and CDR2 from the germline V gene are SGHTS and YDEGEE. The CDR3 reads CASSFGATGSGNTIYF. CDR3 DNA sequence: TGTGCCAGCAGCTTTGGGGCAACGGGCTCTGGAAACACCATATATTTT.

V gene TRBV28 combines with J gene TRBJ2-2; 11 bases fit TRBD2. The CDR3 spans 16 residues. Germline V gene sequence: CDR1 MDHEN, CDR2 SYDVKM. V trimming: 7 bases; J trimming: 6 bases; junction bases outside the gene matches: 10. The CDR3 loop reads CASTHRASGRPGELFF. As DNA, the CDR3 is TGTGCCAGCACTCACAGAGCTAGCGGGAGGCCCGGGGAGCTGTTTTTT.